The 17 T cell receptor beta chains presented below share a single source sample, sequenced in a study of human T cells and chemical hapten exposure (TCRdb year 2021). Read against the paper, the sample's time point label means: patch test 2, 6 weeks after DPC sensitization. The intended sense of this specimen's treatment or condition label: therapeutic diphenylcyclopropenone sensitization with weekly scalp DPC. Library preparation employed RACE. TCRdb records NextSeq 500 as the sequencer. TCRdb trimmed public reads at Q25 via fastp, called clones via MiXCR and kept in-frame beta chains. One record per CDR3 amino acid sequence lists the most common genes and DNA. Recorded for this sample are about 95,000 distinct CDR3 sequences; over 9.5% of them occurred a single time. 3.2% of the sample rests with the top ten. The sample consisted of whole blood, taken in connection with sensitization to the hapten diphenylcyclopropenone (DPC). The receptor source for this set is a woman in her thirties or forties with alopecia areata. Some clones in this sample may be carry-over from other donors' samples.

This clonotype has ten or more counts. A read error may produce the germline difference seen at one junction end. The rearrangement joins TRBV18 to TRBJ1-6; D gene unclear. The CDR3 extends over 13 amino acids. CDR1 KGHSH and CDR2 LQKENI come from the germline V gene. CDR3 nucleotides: TGTGCCAGCTCACCACAGGTTAATTCACCCCTCCATTTT. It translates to CASSPQVNSPLHF.

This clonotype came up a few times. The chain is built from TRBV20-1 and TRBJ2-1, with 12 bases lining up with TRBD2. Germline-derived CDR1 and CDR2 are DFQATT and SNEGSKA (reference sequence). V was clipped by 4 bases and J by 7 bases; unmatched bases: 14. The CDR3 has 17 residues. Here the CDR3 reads CSATALAGGLVWNEQFF. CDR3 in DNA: TGCAGTGCTACGGCACTAGCGGGAGGACTGGTTTGGAATGAGCAGTTCTTC.

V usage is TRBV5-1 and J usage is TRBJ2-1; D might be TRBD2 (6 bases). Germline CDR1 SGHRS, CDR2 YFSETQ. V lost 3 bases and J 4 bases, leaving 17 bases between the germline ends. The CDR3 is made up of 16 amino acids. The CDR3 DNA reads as TGCGCCAGCAGCTCGGCAAGCCGTAGCGGTTACAATGAGCAGTTCTTC. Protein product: CASSSASRSGYNEQFF.

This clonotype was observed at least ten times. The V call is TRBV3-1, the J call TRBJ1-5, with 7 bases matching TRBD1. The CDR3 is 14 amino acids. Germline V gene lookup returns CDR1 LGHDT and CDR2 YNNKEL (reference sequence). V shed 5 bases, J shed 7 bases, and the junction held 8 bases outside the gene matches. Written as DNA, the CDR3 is TGTGCCAGCAGCATTCGACAGGGCGGGCAGCCCCAGCATTTT. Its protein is CASSIRQGGQPQHF.

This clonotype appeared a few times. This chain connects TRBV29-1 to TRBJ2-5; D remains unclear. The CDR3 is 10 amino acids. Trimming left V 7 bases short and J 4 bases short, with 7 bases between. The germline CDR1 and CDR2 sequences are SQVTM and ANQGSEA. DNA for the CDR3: TGCAGCGCAGTCCGAGAGACCCAGTACTTC. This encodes CSAVRETQYF. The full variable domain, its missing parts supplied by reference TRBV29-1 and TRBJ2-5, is SAVISQKPSRDICQRGTSLTIQCQVDSQVTMMFWYRQQPGQSLTLIATANQGSEATYESGFVIDKFPISRPNLTFSTLTVSNMSPEDSSIYLCSAVRETQYFGPGTRLLVL.

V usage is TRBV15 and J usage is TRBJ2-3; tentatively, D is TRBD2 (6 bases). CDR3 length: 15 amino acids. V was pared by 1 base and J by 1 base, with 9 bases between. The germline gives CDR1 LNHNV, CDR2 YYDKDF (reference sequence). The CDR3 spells CATSRVGGGTDTQYF. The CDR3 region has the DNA TGTGCCACCAGCAGAGTCGGCGGGGGCACAGATACGCAGTATTTT.

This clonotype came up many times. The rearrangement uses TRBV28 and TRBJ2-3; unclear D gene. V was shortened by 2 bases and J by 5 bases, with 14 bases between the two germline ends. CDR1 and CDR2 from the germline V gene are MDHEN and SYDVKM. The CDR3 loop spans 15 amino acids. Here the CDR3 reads CASSLVLAGRDTQYF. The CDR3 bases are TGTGCCAGCAGTTTAGTGTTAGCCGGGCGAGATACGCAGTATTTT.

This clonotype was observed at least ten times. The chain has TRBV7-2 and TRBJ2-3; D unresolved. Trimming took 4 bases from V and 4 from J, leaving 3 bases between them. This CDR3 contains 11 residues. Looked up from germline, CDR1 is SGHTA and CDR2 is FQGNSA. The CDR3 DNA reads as TGTGCCAGCAGCTCCTCAGATACGCAGTATTTT. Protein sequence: CASSSSDTQYF.

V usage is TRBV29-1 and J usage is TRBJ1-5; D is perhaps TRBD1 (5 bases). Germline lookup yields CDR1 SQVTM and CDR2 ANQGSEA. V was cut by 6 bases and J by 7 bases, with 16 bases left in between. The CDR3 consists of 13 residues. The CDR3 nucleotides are TGCAGCGTGGGGGATAGTTCGAAACAGCCCCAGCATTTT. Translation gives CSVGDSSKQPQHF. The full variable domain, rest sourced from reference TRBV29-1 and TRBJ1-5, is SAVISQKPSRDICQRGTSLTIQCQVDSQVTMMFWYRQQPGQSLTLIATANQGSEATYESGFVIDKFPISRPNLTFSTLTVSNMSPEDSSIYLCSVGDSSKQPQHFGDGTRLSIL.

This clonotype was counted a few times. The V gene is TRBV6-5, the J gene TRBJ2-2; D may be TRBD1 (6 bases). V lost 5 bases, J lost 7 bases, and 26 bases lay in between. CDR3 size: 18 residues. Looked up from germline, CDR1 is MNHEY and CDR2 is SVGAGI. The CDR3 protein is CASSEQRLLGGRDGELFF. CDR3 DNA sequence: TGTGCCAGCAGTGAACAGAGGCTCCTAGGGGGACGGGACGGGGAGCTGTTTTTT.

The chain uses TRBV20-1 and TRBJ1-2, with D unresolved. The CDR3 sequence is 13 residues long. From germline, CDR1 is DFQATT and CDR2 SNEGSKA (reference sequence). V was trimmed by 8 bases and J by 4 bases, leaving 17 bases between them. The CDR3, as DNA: TGCAGTTCTCCGATCGACGGGATCTATGGCTACACCTTC. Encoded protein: CSSPIDGIYGYTF.

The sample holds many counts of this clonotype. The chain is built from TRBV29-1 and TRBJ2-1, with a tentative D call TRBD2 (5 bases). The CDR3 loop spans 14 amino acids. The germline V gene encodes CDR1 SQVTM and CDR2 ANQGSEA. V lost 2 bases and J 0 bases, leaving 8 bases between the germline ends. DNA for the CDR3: TGCAGCGTTGAAACGGGGAGCTCCTACAATGAGCAGTTCTTC. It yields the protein CSVETGSSYNEQFF.

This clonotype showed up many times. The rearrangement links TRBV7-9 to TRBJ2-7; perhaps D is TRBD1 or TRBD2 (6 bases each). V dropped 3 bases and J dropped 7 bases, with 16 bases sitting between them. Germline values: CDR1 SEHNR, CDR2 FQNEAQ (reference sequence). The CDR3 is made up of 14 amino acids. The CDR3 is CASSFGGQMKEQYF. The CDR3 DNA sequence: TGTGCCAGCAGCTTCGGGGGCCAAATGAAAGAGCAGTACTTC.

DNA for the CDR3: TGTGCCAGCTCACCGGGTTCGGGACAGGGGGGTCCGTACTTC. Its translation is CASSPGSGQGGPYF. The V and J genes are TRBV18 and TRBJ2-7, with 11 bases identical to TRBD1. Trimming removed 3 bases from V and 12 bases from J; junction bases left unmatched: 10. Germline V gene lookup returns CDR1 KGHSH and CDR2 LQKENI. This CDR3 contains 14 residues.

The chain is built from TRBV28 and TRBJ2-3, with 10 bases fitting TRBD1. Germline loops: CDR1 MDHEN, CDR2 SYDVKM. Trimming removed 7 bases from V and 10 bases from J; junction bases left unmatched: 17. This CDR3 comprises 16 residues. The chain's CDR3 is CASNVQGQGHRTSQYF. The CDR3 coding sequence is TGTGCCAGCAACGTTCAGGGACAGGGGCATAGGACTTCGCAGTATTTT.

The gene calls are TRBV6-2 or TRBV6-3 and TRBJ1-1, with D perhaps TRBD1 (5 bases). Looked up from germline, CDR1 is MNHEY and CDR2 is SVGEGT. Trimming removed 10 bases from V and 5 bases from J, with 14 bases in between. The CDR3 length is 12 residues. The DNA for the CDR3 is TGTGCCACCCAGGGTGCGGGGACTGAAGCTTTCTTT. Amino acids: CATQGAGTEAFF.

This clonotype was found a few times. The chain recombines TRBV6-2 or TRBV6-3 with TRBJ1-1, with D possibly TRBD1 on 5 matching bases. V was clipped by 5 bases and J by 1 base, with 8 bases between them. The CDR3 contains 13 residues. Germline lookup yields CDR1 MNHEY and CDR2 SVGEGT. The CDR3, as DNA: TGTGCCAGCAGTCGGGACGGGAACACTGAAGCTTTCTTT. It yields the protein CASSRDGNTEAFF.